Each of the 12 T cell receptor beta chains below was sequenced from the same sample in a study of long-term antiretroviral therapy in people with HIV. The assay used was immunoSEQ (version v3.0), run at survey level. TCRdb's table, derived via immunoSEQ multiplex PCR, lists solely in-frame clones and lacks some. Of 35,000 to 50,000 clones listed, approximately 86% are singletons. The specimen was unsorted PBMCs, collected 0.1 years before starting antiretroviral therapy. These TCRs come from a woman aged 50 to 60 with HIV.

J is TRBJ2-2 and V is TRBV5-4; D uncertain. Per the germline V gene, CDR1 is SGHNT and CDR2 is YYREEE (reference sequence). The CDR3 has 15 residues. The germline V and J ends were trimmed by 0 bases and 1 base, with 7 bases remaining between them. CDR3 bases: TGTGCCAGCAGCTTGGTAGGGCGGAACACCGGGGAGCTGTTTTTT. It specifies CASSLVGRNTGELFF.

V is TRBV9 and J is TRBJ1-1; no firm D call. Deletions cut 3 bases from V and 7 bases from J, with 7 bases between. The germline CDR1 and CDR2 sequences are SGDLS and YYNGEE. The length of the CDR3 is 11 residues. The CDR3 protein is CASSGHDEAFF. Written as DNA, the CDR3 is TGTGCCAGCAGCGGACACGATGAAGCTTTCTTT.

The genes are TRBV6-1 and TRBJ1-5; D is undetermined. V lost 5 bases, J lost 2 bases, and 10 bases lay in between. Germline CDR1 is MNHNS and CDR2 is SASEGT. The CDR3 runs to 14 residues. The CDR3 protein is CASSSRGGNQPQHF. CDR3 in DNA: TGTGCCAGCAGTTCTCGGGGAGGCAATCAGCCCCAGCATTTT.

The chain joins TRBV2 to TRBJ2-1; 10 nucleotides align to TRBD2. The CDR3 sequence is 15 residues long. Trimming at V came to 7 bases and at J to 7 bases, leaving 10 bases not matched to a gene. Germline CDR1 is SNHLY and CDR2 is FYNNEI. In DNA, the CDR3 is TGTGCCAGCAACTTAGCGGGGGGTGGCTTGAATGAGCAGTTCTTC. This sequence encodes CASNLAGGGLNEQFF.

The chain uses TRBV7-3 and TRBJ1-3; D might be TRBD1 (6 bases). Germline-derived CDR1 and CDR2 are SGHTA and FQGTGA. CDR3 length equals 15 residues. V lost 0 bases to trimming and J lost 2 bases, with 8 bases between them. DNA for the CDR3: TGTGCCAGCAGCTTAACACCAGGGGCTGGAAACACCATATATTTT. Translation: CASSLTPGAGNTIYF.

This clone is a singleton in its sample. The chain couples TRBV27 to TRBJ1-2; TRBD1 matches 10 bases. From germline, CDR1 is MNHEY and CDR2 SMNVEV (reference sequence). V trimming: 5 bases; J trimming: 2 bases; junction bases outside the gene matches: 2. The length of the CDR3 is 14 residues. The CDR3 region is CASSGQGENYGYTF. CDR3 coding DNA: TGTGCCAGCAGTGGACAGGGGGAAAACTATGGCTACACCTTC.

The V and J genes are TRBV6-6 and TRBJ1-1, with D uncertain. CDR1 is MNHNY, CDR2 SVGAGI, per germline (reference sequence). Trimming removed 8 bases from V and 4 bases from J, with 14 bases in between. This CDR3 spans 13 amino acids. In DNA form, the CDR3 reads TGTGCCAGCCGCTTTGTGGAGCGCACTGAAGCTTTCTTT. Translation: CASRFVERTEAFF.

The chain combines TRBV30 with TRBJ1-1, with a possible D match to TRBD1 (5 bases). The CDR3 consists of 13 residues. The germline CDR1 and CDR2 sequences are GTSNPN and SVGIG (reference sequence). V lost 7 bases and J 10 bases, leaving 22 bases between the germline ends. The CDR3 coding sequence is TGTGCCTCGCTCCCTGATCCCAGGGATGGAGCTTTCTTT. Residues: CASLPDPRDGAFF.

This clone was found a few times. The CDR3: CASSYRLQRYNSPLHF. Written as DNA, the CDR3 is TGTGCCAGCAGTTATCGACTACAGCGGTACAATTCACCCCTCCACTTT. The V gene is TRBV6-5, the J gene TRBJ1-6; D remains ambiguous. There are 16 residues in the CDR3. Germline CDR1 and CDR2: MNHEY and SVGAGI. V was cut by 3 bases and J by 7 bases, with 16 bases left in between.

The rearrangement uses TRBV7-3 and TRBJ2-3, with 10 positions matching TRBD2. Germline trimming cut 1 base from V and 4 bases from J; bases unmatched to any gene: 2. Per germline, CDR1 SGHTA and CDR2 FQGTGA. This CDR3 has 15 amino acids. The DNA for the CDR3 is TGTGCCAGCAGCTTAAAAGCGGGGGGGGCAGATACGCAGTATTTT. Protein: CASSLKAGGADTQYF.

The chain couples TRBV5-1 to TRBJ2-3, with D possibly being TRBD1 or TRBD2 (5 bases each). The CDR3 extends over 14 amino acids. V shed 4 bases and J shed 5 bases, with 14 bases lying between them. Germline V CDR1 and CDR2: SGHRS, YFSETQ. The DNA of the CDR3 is TGCGCCAGCAGCAGGGACCTCTCCGGAGATACGCAGTATTTT. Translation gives CASSRDLSGDTQYF.

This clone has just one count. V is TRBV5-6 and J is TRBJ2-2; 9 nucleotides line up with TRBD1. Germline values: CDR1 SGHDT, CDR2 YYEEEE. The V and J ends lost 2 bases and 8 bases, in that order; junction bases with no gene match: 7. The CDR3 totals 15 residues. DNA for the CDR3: TGTGCCAGCAGCTTTTGGGACAGGGAATATGGGGAGCTGTTTTTT. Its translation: CASSFWDREYGELFF.